These 31 T cell receptor beta chains originate from one sample sequenced in a study of cytomegalovirus exposure and HLA in healthy donors. Vbeta (60) and Jbeta (13) primers were used in the PCR. Method: immunoSEQ multiplex PCR; TCRdb's copy keeps in-frame clones and lacks some. The sample includes approximately 180,000 clones, almost 80% of them seen just once. The sample taken for sequencing was PBMCs. These receptor sequences come from a man aged 40-49 years in good health and CMV-seropositive.

The chain combines TRBV6-1 with TRBJ2-7, with no clear D. This CDR3 region has 12 residues. Trimming took 1 base from V and 5 from J, leaving 6 bases between them. Germline loops: CDR1 MNHNS, CDR2 SASEGT. CDR3 residues: CASSEVRDEQYF. The CDR3 bases are TGTGCCAGCAGTGAAGTCCGGGACGAGCAGTACTTC.

The chain combines TRBV5-1 with TRBJ2-1, with D tentatively TRBD1 (6 bases). Germline V lookup: CDR1 SGHRS, CDR2 YFSETQ. V was cut by 0 bases and J by 11 bases, with 15 bases left in between. The CDR3 runs to 14 residues. The CDR3 sequence is CASSLVAGDTQQFF. Written as DNA, the CDR3 is TGCGCCAGCAGCTTGGTTGCAGGGGACACCCAGCAGTTCTTC.

The rearrangement uses TRBV13 and TRBJ1-1; D gene unclear. From germline, CDR1 is PRHDT and CDR2 FYEKMQ (reference sequence). The CDR3 has 12 amino acids. Trimming took 0 bases from V and 6 from J, leaving 5 bases between them. CDR3 coding DNA: TGTGCCAGCAGCTTAGGTCAGGCTGAAGCTTTCTTT. It is translated as CASSLGQAEAFF.

Concerning this clone: The germline gene is not matched at one end of the junction; a read error may be the cause. This chain connects TRBV15 to TRBJ2-6, with D perhaps TRBD2 (6 bases). CDR3 length equals 19 residues. Germline V gene sequence: CDR1 LNHNV, CDR2 YYDKDF (reference sequence). CDR3 protein: CATSRSGAPISPGANGLTF. The CDR3 DNA reads as TGTGCCACCAGCAGGTCGGGAGCCCCGATATCCCCTGGGGCCAACGGCCTGACTTTC. Combining the CDR3 with reference TRBV15 and TRBJ2-6 gives the whole variable domain DAMVIQNPRYQVTQFGKPVTLSCSQTLNHNVMYWYQQKSSQAPKLLFHYYDKDFNNEADTPDNFQSRRPNTSFCFLDIRSPGLGDTAMYLCATSRSGAPISPGANGLTFGAGSRLTVL.

CDR3 bases: TGCGCCAGCAGCTTGAGACGGGGACAGGGGTTTGAAAGGACTGAAGCTTTCTTT. This gives the protein CASSLRRGQGFERTEAFF. The V and J genes are TRBV5-1 and TRBJ1-1; TRBD1 matches at 10 bases. Germline lookup yields CDR1 SGHRS and CDR2 YFSETQ. The CDR3 sequence is 18 residues long. Trimming at V came to 1 base and at J to 5 bases, leaving 14 bases not matched to a gene.

Concerning this clone: At one of its ends the junction is not consistent with the germline gene, which may arise from a read error. The chain links TRBV19 to TRBJ2-6; TRBD1 might be the D (5 bases). The CDR3 length is 14 residues. Germline CDR1 LNHDA, CDR2 SQIVND (reference sequence). In nucleotides, the CDR3 is TGTGCCAGTATCCAGGGCTCTGGGGCCAACGGCCTGACTTTC. It is translated as CASIQGSGANGLTF.

The rearrangement links TRBV25-1 to TRBJ2-1; 7 nucleotides agree with TRBD2. Germline V lookup: CDR1 MGHDK, CDR2 SYGVNS. The V gene end was trimmed by 6 bases and the J gene end by 9 bases; junction bases not matched to a gene: 5. CDR3 size: 12 residues. The CDR3, as DNA: TGTGCCAGCAGGGGGGGGGAAACTGAGCAGTTCTTC. Its protein product is CASRGGETEQFF.

The gene calls are TRBV6-1 and TRBJ2-1; 11 bases are shared with TRBD2. V dropped 3 bases and J dropped 7; count of bases not matched to a gene: 8. Germline CDR1 reads MNHNS; CDR2 reads SASEGT. This CDR3 has 16 residues. CDR3 coding DNA: TGTGCCAGCAGTGATGGAACTAGCGGGAGTGGTAATGAGCAGTTCTTC. Translating gives CASSDGTSGSGNEQFF.

This clone has only one observation. The V call is TRBV30, the J call TRBJ1-5; TRBD1 matches at 10 bases. Unmatched junction bases numbered 7, after V lost 4 bases and J lost 4 bases. The germline gives CDR1 GTSNPN, CDR2 SVGIG (reference sequence). The CDR3 has 15 amino acids. CDR3 in amino acids: CAWTPGTGDNQPQHF. The CDR3 DNA reads TGTGCCTGGACCCCTGGGACAGGGGATAATCAGCCCCAGCATTTT.

The genes are TRBV5-8 and TRBJ1-2; 7 nucleotides align to TRBD1. Losses at the gene ends were 2 bases for V and 0 bases for J; bases not matched to a gene: 4. Germline V gives CDR1 SGHTS, CDR2 YDEGEE. The CDR3 loop spans 15 amino acids. The CDR3 spells CASSFRDRANYGYTF. The CDR3, as DNA: TGTGCCAGCAGCTTTCGGGACAGAGCTAACTATGGCTACACCTTC.

This chain uses TRBV18 with TRBJ1-5; D is uncertain. The CDR3 consists of 14 residues. Trimming shortened V by 6 bases and J by 0 bases, and 9 bases separated the two germline ends. Germline V gene lookup returns CDR1 KGHSH and CDR2 LQKENI. This chain's CDR3 is CASSFRSSNQPQHF. CDR3 nucleotide sequence: TGTGCCAGCTCGTTCCGGAGTAGCAATCAGCCCCAGCATTTT.

The V gene is TRBV4-2, the J gene TRBJ2-1; the match to TRBD2 covers 10 bases. The V gene end was trimmed by 0 bases and the J gene end by 2 bases; junction bases not matched to a gene: 4. CDR1 LGHNA and CDR2 YNFKEQ come from the germline V gene. The CDR3 is 17 residues long. Here the CDR3 reads CASSQEIGTSAYNEQFF. CDR3 DNA sequence: TGTGCCAGCAGCCAAGAAATCGGGACTAGCGCCTACAATGAGCAGTTCTTC.

This clone was seen a handful of times. The chain joins TRBV7-3 to TRBJ2-3; possibly TRBD2 for D (5 bases). The CDR3 runs to 13 residues. Trimming cost V 6 bases and J 9 bases, with 16 bases left between them. Germline CDR1 reads SGHTA; CDR2 reads FQGTGA. For the CDR3, the DNA is TGTGCCAGCAGAAGCGGTAGCACGGGGACGCAGTATTTT. This translates into CASRSGSTGTQYF.

The V call is TRBV5-1, the J call TRBJ2-7; TRBD1 matches 7 bases. CDR1 is SGHRS and CDR2 is YFSETQ in the germline V gene. Germline trimming cut 2 bases from V and 5 bases from J; bases unmatched to any gene: 4. The CDR3 spans 13 residues. The CDR3 sequence: CASSFGQGDEQYF. The DNA of the CDR3 is TGCGCCAGCAGCTTTGGTCAGGGGGACGAGCAGTACTTC.

This chain links TRBV28 with TRBJ1-2; 8 bases match TRBD1. The V segment lost 7 bases and the J segment 6 bases; nucleotides outside the gene matches: 7. Germline CDR1 and CDR2: MDHEN and SYDVKM. The CDR3 is 13 residues long. The CDR3 nucleotides are TGTGCCAGCACCGAACAGGGGGACCATGGCTACACCTTC. Protein sequence: CASTEQGDHGYTF.

The chain has TRBV28 and TRBJ2-7; 10 bases are shared with TRBD1. V was pared by 6 bases and J by 2 bases, with 4 bases of the junction left unmatched. This CDR3 is built from 14 residues. CDR1 and CDR2 (germline): MDHEN, SYDVKM. DNA of the CDR3: TGTGCCAGCAGAGGGACAGGGGCAACCTACGAGCAGTACTTC. Its translation: CASRGTGATYEQYF.

The chain employs TRBV5-5 and TRBJ1-5, with 10 bases lining up with TRBD1. CDR3 size: 14 residues. CDR1 and CDR2 (germline): SGHKS, YYEKEE (reference sequence). V dropped 3 bases and J dropped 4; count of bases not matched to a gene: 1. CDR3 sequence reads: CASSSGQGNQPQHF. CDR3 nucleotides: TGTGCCAGCAGCTCGGGACAGGGGAATCAGCCCCAGCATTTT.

The V gene is TRBV6-4, the J gene TRBJ2-1; possible D gene TRBD1, 6 bases. Germline loops: CDR1 MRHNA, CDR2 SNTAGT. V shed 3 bases and J shed 5 bases, with 17 bases lying between them. The CDR3 loop spans 16 amino acids. The CDR3 DNA reads as TGTGCCAGCAGTGAGGGGAACAGAGGGGGTCACAATGAGCAGTTCTTC. Translation: CASSEGNRGGHNEQFF.

J is TRBJ1-2 and V is TRBV29-1; D is undetermined. Germline assignment: CDR1 SQVTM and CDR2 ANQGSEA. Between the trimmed V and J ends, which lost 5 bases and 7 bases, there was a span of 17 bases. The CDR3 spans 13 residues. CDR3 nucleotide sequence: TGCAGCGTTCGAGACTCACCCAATGCTGGCTACACCTTC. It encodes CSVRDSPNAGYTF. Based on the CDR3 plus reference TRBV29-1 and TRBJ1-2, the full variable domain is SAVISQKPSRDICQRGTSLTIQCQVDSQVTMMFWYRQQPGQSLTLIATANQGSEATYESGFVIDKFPISRPNLTFSTLTVSNMSPEDSSIYLCSVRDSPNAGYTFGSGTRLTVV.

Here the CDR3 reads CASSQEPGAVNTEAFF. For the CDR3, the DNA is TGCGCCAGCAGCCAAGAGCCAGGGGCCGTGAACACTGAAGCTTTCTTT. This rearrangement joins TRBV4-1 to TRBJ1-1, with a tentative D call TRBD1 (6 bases). This CDR3 contains 16 residues. Germline V gene sequence: CDR1 MGHRA, CDR2 YSYEKL. Between the trimmed V and J ends, which lost 0 bases and 0 bases, there was a span of 11 bases.

The chain joins TRBV19 to TRBJ1-5; TRBD1 aligns across 8 bases. The ends lost 5 bases at V and 7 bases at J; junction bases unmatched: 10. Germline V CDR1 and CDR2: LNHDA, SQIVND (reference sequence). The CDR3 loop spans 15 amino acids. The CDR3 bases are TGTGCCAGTAGTCCTTGGACAGGGCTGGAACAGCCCCAGCATTTT. This codes for CASSPWTGLEQPQHF.

The rearrangement uses TRBV7-9 and TRBJ1-2, with 8 bases lining up with TRBD1. CDR3 size: 12 residues. Germline V gene data show CDR1 as SEHNR and CDR2 as FQNEAQ (reference sequence). J was trimmed by 6 bases and V by 7 bases; bases with no gene match: 4. CDR3: CASTGTGNGYTF. Here the CDR3 DNA reads TGTGCCAGCACGGGGACAGGAAATGGCTACACCTTC.

The rearrangement uses TRBV7-2 and TRBJ2-7, with 7 bases matching TRBD2. The V gene's germline CDR1 is SGHTA and CDR2 FQGNSA. Trimming removed 5 bases from V and 7 bases from J; junction bases left unmatched: 5. The CDR3 loop spans 12 amino acids. For the CDR3, the DNA is TGTGCCAGCAGCGGGGGGGGTTGGGAGCAGTACTTC. This encodes CASSGGGWEQYF.

The V and J genes are TRBV2 and TRBJ2-2, with a possible D match to TRBD2 (6 bases). This CDR3 is 15 amino acids long. V lost 4 bases and J 3 bases, leaving 12 bases between the germline ends. CDR1 SNHLY and CDR2 FYNNEI come from the germline V gene. For the CDR3, the DNA is TGTGCCAGCAGTGGAGGTAGCGGACACACCGGGGAGCTGTTTTTT. This encodes CASSGGSGHTGELFF.

In this sample, this clone turned up once. The rearrangement links TRBV28 to TRBJ2-3, with D perhaps matching TRBD1 (6 bases). Trimming stripped 4 bases from V and 3 bases from J, with 14 bases between. The CDR3 has 15 residues. CDR1 and CDR2 (germline): MDHEN, SYDVKM. CDR3 residues: CASSSWTEQTDTQYF. Here the CDR3 DNA reads TGTGCCAGCAGTTCCTGGACAGAGCAGACAGATACGCAGTATTTT.

The V and J genes are TRBV29-1 and TRBJ2-2, with 11 bases matching TRBD1. J lost 10 bases, V lost 7 bases, and 8 bases had no gene match. CDR1 and CDR2 from the germline V gene are SQVTM and ANQGSEA. The CDR3 sequence is 13 residues long. The CDR3 DNA reads TGCAGCGCGAGGACAGGGGGCATCATGGAGCTGTTTTTT. Translated, it gives CSARTGGIMELFF.

The chain employs TRBV6-5 and TRBJ1-4; 9 nucleotides align to TRBD1. V lost 2 bases, J lost 11 bases, and 3 bases stayed unmatched. Germline V gene data show CDR1 as MNHEY and CDR2 as SVGAGI. The CDR3 extends over 13 amino acids. The CDR3 bases are TGTGCCAGCAGTTACGGGACAGGGAGGAAACTGTTTTTT. It yields the protein CASSYGTGRKLFF.

In its sample, this clone was seen once. As DNA, the CDR3 is TGTGCCAGCAGAACAGCGGGCTACCAAGAGACCCAGTACTTC. This gives the protein CASRTAGYQETQYF. The chain is built from TRBV11-3 and TRBJ2-5; the D gene is possibly TRBD2 (6 bases). The length of the CDR3 is 14 residues. Trimming cost V 6 bases and J 0 bases, with 11 bases left between them. Germline CDR1 is SGHNT and CDR2 is YENEEA.

This clone was observed a single time. This sequence joins TRBV7-9 and TRBJ1-1; 7 bases fit TRBD1. This CDR3 comprises 16 residues. Germline V gene data show CDR1 as SEHNR and CDR2 as FQNEAQ (reference sequence). The V gene end was trimmed by 5 bases and the J gene end by 5 bases; junction bases not matched to a gene: 14. CDR3 sequence reads: CASSPYGPTGRTEAFF. The CDR3 region has the DNA TGTGCCAGCAGCCCTTATGGCCCGACAGGGAGGACTGAAGCTTTCTTT.

The chain carries TRBV28 and TRBJ2-7; D call uncertain. V lost 7 bases and J 0 bases, leaving 13 bases between the germline ends. CDR1 and CDR2 from the germline V gene are MDHEN and SYDVKM. This CDR3 has 14 residues. CDR3 in DNA: TGTGCCAGCAATGTGCACCTAAGCTCCTACGAGCAGTACTTC. It codes for CASNVHLSSYEQYF. Looking up the rest from reference TRBV28 and TRBJ2-7 gives the full variable domain: DVKVTQSSRYLVKRTGEKVFLECVQDMDHENMFWYRQDPGLGLRLIYFSYDVKMKEKGDIPEGYSVSREKKERFSLILESASTNQTSMYLCASNVHLSSYEQYFGPGTRLTVT.

V usage is TRBV27 and J usage is TRBJ2-7, with 7 bases that match TRBD2. The CDR3 totals 14 residues. Germline CDR1 reads MNHEY; CDR2 reads SMNVEV (reference sequence). The V and J ends lost 6 bases and 6 bases, in that order; junction bases with no gene match: 11. CDR3 loop: CASSPHTGGREQYF. The CDR3 DNA sequence: TGTGCCAGCAGCCCTCACACGGGGGGTCGCGAGCAGTACTTC.